The 17 T cell receptor beta chains below come from one sample, sequenced in a study of human T cells and chemical hapten exposure. Time point reported: patch test 2, 6 weeks after DPC sensitization. Specified treatment: therapeutic diphenylcyclopropenone sensitization with weekly scalp DPC. From the RACE reads, TCRdb called clonotypes with MiXCR, one entry per CDR3 protein. The sample holds about 96,000 distinct CDR3 sequences, 7% to 10% seen once. Specimen: whole blood, collected in connection with sensitization to the hapten diphenylcyclopropenone (DPC). The receptor source for this set is a woman aged 40 to 50 with alopecia areata. Some clones in this sample may be carry-over from other donors' samples.

This clonotype was observed at least ten times. The chain recombines TRBV6-2 or TRBV6-3 with TRBJ2-6; TRBD1 agrees at 7 bases. After removal of 5 bases from V and 1 base from J, the junction contained 8 bases not matched to a gene. CDR3 length: 17 residues. Germline CDR1 MNHEY, CDR2 SVGEGT. CDR3 sequence reads: CASSVRRGQSGANVLTF. For the CDR3, the DNA is TGTGCCAGCAGTGTTCGAAGGGGGCAATCTGGGGCCAACGTCCTGACTTTC.

This sequence joins TRBV19 and TRBJ2-6; D not resolved. Germline CDR1 is LNHDA and CDR2 is SQIVND (reference sequence). The V and J ends lost 5 bases and 0 bases respectively, with 8 bases between them. The CDR3 is 15 amino acids. CDR3 amino acids: CASSLLGSGANVLTF. The CDR3, as DNA: TGTGCCAGTAGTCTTCTGGGCTCTGGGGCCAACGTCCTGACTTTC.

This clonotype showed up just a few times. The V and J genes are TRBV28 and TRBJ2-5; no clear D. CDR3 length: 12 residues. V dropped 7 bases and J dropped 1 base, with 7 bases sitting between them. Germline V CDR1 and CDR2: MDHEN, SYDVKM. CDR3 nucleotides: TGTGCCAGCACTCCGCCCCAAGAGACCCAGTACTTC. It encodes CASTPPQETQYF.

This clonotype came up many times. The CDR3 DNA reads as TGTGCCAGCGGCCTAGGGGGGCCAAAACAGCCCCAGCATTTT. Encoded protein: CASGLGGPKQPQHF. This chain uses TRBV12-3 or TRBV12-4 with TRBJ1-5; possibly TRBD1 for D (6 bases). V was shortened by 8 bases and J by 7 bases, with 18 bases between the two germline ends. The CDR3 length is 14 residues.

The sample holds many counts of this clonotype. The chain joins TRBV12-3 or TRBV12-4 to TRBJ2-2; D may correspond to TRBD1 or TRBD2 (7 bases each). The CDR3 is made up of 15 amino acids. V dropped 4 bases and J dropped 5 bases, with 14 bases sitting between them. The CDR3 protein is CASSYRQGGTGELFF. The CDR3 DNA is TGTGCCAGCAGTTATCGACAGGGAGGGACCGGGGAGCTGTTTTTT.

This clonotype showed up many times. The rearrangement links TRBV6-6 to TRBJ1-1; no reliable D call. This CDR3 region has 15 residues. Germline lookup yields CDR1 MNHNY and CDR2 SVGAGI (reference sequence). Deletions cut 5 bases from V and 1 base from J, with 14 bases between. CDR3 region: CASSPRGRGNTEAFF. In nucleotides, the CDR3 is TGTGCCAGCAGTCCTCGCGGCCGGGGGAACACTGAAGCTTTCTTT.

The sample holds many counts of this clonotype. The genes are TRBV6-2 or TRBV6-3 and TRBJ2-6; D might be TRBD1 or TRBD2, each matching 6 bases. Trimming removed 0 bases at V and 0 bases at J, with 12 bases between. The germline V gene encodes CDR1 MNHEY and CDR2 SVGEGT. This CDR3 comprises 18 residues. For the CDR3, the DNA is TGTGCCAGCAGTTACTCCGGGGGCCGGCTCTCTGGGGCCAACGTCCTGACTTTC. Translation gives CASSYSGGRLSGANVLTF.

This clonotype was counted between two and nine times. The chain's CDR3 is CASSKAPGANTEAFF. The CDR3 DNA reads TGTGCCAGCAGCAAAGCTCCCGGAGCGAACACTGAAGCTTTCTTT. The chain couples TRBV21-1 to TRBJ1-1; TRBD1, as called in the table, went unchecked against the DNA. TRBV21-1 is flagged as a pseudogene. The CDR3 is 15 residues long.

This clonotype has a handful of counts. The V call is TRBV7-3, the J call TRBJ2-2; TRBD2 aligns across 10 bases. With 2 bases clipped from V and 7 bases from J, the junction kept 10 bases outside the gene matches. The CDR3 totals 17 residues. Germline V CDR1 and CDR2: SGHTA, FQGTGA. CDR3 sequence: CASSLFPSGSSSGELFF. CDR3 bases: TGTGCCAGCAGCTTATTCCCTAGCGGGAGTTCCAGCGGGGAGCTGTTTTTT.

This clonotype was observed once. Possible read error: a much larger clone is one base away. The chain carries TRBV9 and TRBJ2-5; D is perhaps TRBD1 (5 bases). V was trimmed by 7 bases and J by 9 bases, leaving 16 bases between them. CDR3 length: 12 amino acids. In germline, CDR1 is SGDLS, CDR2 YYNGEE. The CDR3: CASGQGPSAQYF. The CDR3 nucleotides read TGTGCCAGCGGTCAGGGCCCTTCGGCCCAGTACTTC.

This clonotype was recorded many times. The CDR3 loop reads CSARDPPGEFF. For the CDR3, the DNA is TGCAGTGCTAGAGATCCTCCCGGGGAGTTCTTC. V and J are TRBV20-1 and TRBJ2-1, with TRBD2 as a possible D gene (5 bases). The CDR3 contains 11 residues. Trimming left V 0 bases short and J 14 bases short, with 11 bases between. Germline V gene sequence: CDR1 DFQATT, CDR2 SNEGSKA (reference sequence).

This clonotype showed up many times. The chain is built from TRBV20-1 and TRBJ2-3; D gene uncertain. There are 15 residues in the CDR3. From germline, CDR1 is DFQATT and CDR2 SNEGSKA (reference sequence). Trimming left V 0 bases short and J 2 bases short, with 12 bases between. The CDR3 reads CSARDSERITDTQYF. The DNA for the CDR3 is TGCAGTGCTAGAGATTCGGAACGGATCACAGATACGCAGTATTTT.

The rearrangement joins TRBV7-9 to TRBJ2-7, with 9 positions matching TRBD1. CDR3 length: 11 amino acids. Trimming took 5 bases from V and 7 from J; bases not matched to a gene: 0. Germline CDR1 is SEHNR and CDR2 is FQNEAQ (reference sequence). This CDR3 is CASSDRGEQYF. The DNA for the CDR3 is TGTGCCAGCAGCGACAGGGGGGAGCAGTACTTC. Combining the CDR3 with reference TRBV7-9 and TRBJ2-7 gives the whole variable domain DTGVSQNPRHKITKRGQNVTFRCDPISEHNRLYWYRQTLGQGPEFLTYFQNEAQLEKSRLLSDRFSAERPKGSFSTLEIQRTEQGDSAMYLCASSDRGEQYFGPGTRLTVT.

There are a few counts of this clonotype. The CDR3 loop reads CASGDRGRSTEAFF. The CDR3 DNA sequence: TGTGCCAGCGGGGACAGGGGGCGGTCCACTGAAGCTTTCTTT. This sequence joins TRBV6-6 and TRBJ1-1, with 12 bases lining up with TRBD1. The CDR3 covers 14 residues. Germline V gives CDR1 MNHNY, CDR2 SVGAGI (reference sequence). The V segment lost 8 bases and the J segment 4 bases; nucleotides outside the gene matches: 5.

This clonotype has ten or more counts. The chain links TRBV12-3 or TRBV12-4 to TRBJ2-7; 9 nucleotides agree with TRBD2. The CDR3 contains 15 residues. V gave up 6 bases and J gave up 5 bases; unmatched junction bases: 11. In DNA form, the CDR3 reads TGTGCCAGCAGCTTGCCCCCCGGGACTAGCCACGAGCAGTACTTC. It is translated as CASSLPPGTSHEQYF.

This clonotype was observed at least ten times. The chain links TRBV2 to TRBJ2-1; 9 bases agree with TRBD2. Germline loops: CDR1 SNHLY, CDR2 FYNNEI. This CDR3 region has 20 residues. V lost 0 bases, J lost 0 bases, and 12 bases stayed unmatched. CDR3 region: CASSEALGTSRSSSYNEQFF. The CDR3 DNA reads as TGTGCCAGCAGTGAAGCGCTTGGGACTAGCCGCTCCAGCTCCTACAATGAGCAGTTCTTC. The variable domain in full, with the rest retrieved from reference TRBV2 and TRBJ2-1, is EPEVTQTPSHQVTQMGQEVILRCVPISNHLYFYWYRQILGQKVEFLVSFYNNEISEKSEIFDDQFSVERPDGSNFTLKIRSTKLEDSAMYFCASSEALGTSRSSSYNEQFFGPGTRLTVL.

For the CDR3, the DNA is TGTGCCAGCAGCCAAGGACCAAACATTCAGTACTTC. Its protein is CASSQGPNIQYF. This chain uses TRBV3-1 with TRBJ2-4; D is unresolved. CDR1 is LGHDT, CDR2 YNNKEL, per germline (reference sequence). The CDR3 sequence is 12 residues long. V lost 1 base to trimming and J lost 6 bases, with 4 bases between them. The full variable domain, with the rest looked up from reference TRBV3-1 and TRBJ2-4, is DTAVSQTPKYLVTQMGNDKSIKCEQNLGHDTMYWYKQDSKKFLKIMFSYNNKELIINETVPNRFSPKSPDKAHLNLHINSLELGDSAVYFCASSQGPNIQYFGAGTRLSVL.